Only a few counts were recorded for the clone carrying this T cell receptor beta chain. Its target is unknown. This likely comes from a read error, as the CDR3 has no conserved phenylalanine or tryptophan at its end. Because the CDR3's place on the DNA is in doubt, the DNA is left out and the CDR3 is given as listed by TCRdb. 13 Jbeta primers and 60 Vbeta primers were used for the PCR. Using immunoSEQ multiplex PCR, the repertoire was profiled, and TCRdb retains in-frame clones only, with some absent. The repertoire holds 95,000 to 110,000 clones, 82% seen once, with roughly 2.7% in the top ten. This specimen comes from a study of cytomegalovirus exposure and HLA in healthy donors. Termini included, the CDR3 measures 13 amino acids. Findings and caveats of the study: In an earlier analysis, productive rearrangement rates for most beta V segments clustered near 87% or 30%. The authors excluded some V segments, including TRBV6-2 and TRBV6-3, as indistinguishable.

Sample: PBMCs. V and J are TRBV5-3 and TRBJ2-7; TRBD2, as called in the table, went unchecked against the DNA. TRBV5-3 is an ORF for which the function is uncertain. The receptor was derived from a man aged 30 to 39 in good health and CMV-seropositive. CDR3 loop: CARSLGAGDSHTT.